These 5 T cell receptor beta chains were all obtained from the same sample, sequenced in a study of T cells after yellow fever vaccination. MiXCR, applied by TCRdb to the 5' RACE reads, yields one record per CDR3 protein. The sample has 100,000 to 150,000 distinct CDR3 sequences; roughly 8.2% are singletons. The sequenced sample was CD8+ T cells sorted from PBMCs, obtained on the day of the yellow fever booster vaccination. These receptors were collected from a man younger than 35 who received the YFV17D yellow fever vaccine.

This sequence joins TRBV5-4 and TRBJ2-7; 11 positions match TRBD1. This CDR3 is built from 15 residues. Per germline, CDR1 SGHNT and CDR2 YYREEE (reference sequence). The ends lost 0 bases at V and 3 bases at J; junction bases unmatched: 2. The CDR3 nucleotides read TGTGCCAGCAGCTTGGGAGGGACAGGGGGCTACGAGCAGTACTTC. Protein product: CASSLGGTGGYEQYF.

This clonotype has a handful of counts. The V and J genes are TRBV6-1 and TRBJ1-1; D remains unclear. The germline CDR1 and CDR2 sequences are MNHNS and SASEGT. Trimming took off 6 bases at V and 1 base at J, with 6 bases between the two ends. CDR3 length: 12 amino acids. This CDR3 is CASSKTNTEAFF. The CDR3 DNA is TGTGCCAGCAGCAAAACGAACACTGAAGCTTTCTTT.

The CDR3 reads CASTYTNTGELFF. CDR3 nucleotide sequence: TGTGCCAGCACCTACACGAACACCGGGGAGCTGTTTTTT. The V gene is TRBV6-2 or TRBV6-3, the J gene TRBJ2-2; D gene uncertain. The V end lost 7 bases, the J end lost 0 bases, and 6 bases lay between the germline ends. Germline-derived CDR1 and CDR2 are MNHEY and SVGEGT. The CDR3 sequence is 13 residues long.

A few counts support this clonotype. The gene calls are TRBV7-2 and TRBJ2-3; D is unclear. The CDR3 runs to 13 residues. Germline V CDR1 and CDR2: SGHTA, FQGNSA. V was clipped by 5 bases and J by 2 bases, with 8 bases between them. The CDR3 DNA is TGTGCCAGCAGCGCCGCGATCACAGATACGCAGTATTTT. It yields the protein CASSAAITDTQYF.

The CDR3 DNA is TGCAGTGCTAGGTCATTGGGCTCTGGAAACACCATATATTTT. It specifies CSARSLGSGNTIYF. The chain employs TRBV20-1 and TRBJ1-3; D remains unclear. Trimming removed 3 bases from V and 0 bases from J, with 9 bases in between. The CDR3 totals 14 residues. Per germline, CDR1 DFQATT and CDR2 SNEGSKA (reference sequence).